One and the same sample provided the 22 T cell receptor beta chains below, sequenced in a study of blood T cell repertoires in COVID-19 (dated by TCRdb to about 2020). The protocol used for the library was the immunoSEQ multiplex PCR assay. TCRdb took over this immuneACCESS table, retaining in-frame rearrangements with V and J assigned. Such tables are incomplete; in checked studies, under half of the missing clones stem from an unresolved V gene, and the remainder is unexplained. In all, the sample holds around 200,000 clones, and around nine tenths of those were seen once. Of the sample, about 1.6% falls within the top ten clones. Sequencing was carried out using peripheral blood. The receptors here all came from a man aged 18 to 29 with active or convalescent COVID-19.

The V and J genes are TRBV5-1 and TRBJ1-6; D remains unclear. Per germline, CDR1 SGHRS and CDR2 YFSETQ. The CDR3 extends over 14 amino acids. The germline V and J ends were trimmed by 1 base and 5 bases, with 7 bases remaining between them. The CDR3 sequence is CASSLPSDNSPLHF. CDR3 DNA sequence: TGCGCCAGCAGCTTGCCCAGTGATAATTCACCCCTCCACTTT.

The rearrangement joins TRBV6-6 to TRBJ1-4, with TRBD1 matching 7 bases. The CDR3 loop spans 14 amino acids. J lost 8 bases, V lost 5 bases, and 8 bases had no gene match. CDR1 and CDR2 from the germline V gene are MNHNY and SVGAGI (reference sequence). CDR3 amino acids: CASSQTGLREKLFF. CDR3 nucleotide sequence: TGTGCCAGCAGTCAGACAGGGTTACGAGAAAAACTGTTTTTT.

The chain is built from TRBV2 and TRBJ2-3, with TRBD1 matching 9 bases. The CDR3 sequence is 15 residues long. V gave up 7 bases and J gave up 4 bases; unmatched junction bases: 9. Germline V CDR1 and CDR2: SNHLY, FYNNEI. The DNA for the CDR3 is TGTGCCAGCATGAGGGACAGGGAATTTGCAGATACGCAGTATTTT. Its protein product is CASMRDREFADTQYF.

The CDR3 is CASSVGGTGGQKTQYF. In DNA, the CDR3 is TGTGCCAGCAGCGTAGGGGGGACAGGGGGCCAGAAGACCCAGTACTTC. V gene TRBV9 combines with J gene TRBJ2-5; 12 nucleotides agree with TRBD1. The CDR3 loop spans 16 amino acids. Germline CDR1 reads SGDLS; CDR2 reads YYNGEE. With 0 bases clipped from V and 6 bases from J, the junction kept 6 bases outside the gene matches.

The CDR3 here is CASSASGGVGGYTF. The CDR3 DNA follows: TGTGCCAGCAGCGCCTCGGGGGGAGTCGGTGGCTACACCTTC. The chain combines TRBV9 with TRBJ1-2, with a possible D match to TRBD1 (5 bases). CDR1 SGDLS and CDR2 YYNGEE come from the germline V gene. This CDR3 comprises 14 residues. With 3 bases removed from V and 7 bases from J, the gap between germline ends came to 16 bases.

The chain combines TRBV19 with TRBJ1-5; D perhaps matches TRBD1 (5 bases). V lost 3 bases and J 7 bases, leaving 16 bases between the germline ends. Germline V gene lookup returns CDR1 LNHDA and CDR2 SQIVND (reference sequence). This CDR3 is built from 15 residues. The CDR3 coding sequence is TGTGCCAGTAGTATTTCGTACAGGCCGCCGCAGCCCCAGCATTTT. Translation: CASSISYRPPQPQHF.

The V call is TRBV5-1, the J call TRBJ2-7; the D gene is possibly TRBD1 (6 bases). Germline V gives CDR1 SGHRS, CDR2 YFSETQ. CDR3 length equals 15 residues. The V end was cut by 3 bases, the J end by 4 bases, with 17 bases between. The CDR3: CASSSVVQGSYEQYF. CDR3 nucleotide sequence: TGCGCCAGCAGCTCGGTGGTACAGGGAAGTTACGAGCAGTACTTC.

The chain uses TRBV7-9 and TRBJ2-7, with D possibly TRBD2 on 6 matching bases. The V gene lost 2 bases and the J gene lost 5 bases, with 10 bases spanning the gap. This CDR3 is 13 amino acids long. Germline V lookup: CDR1 SEHNR, CDR2 FQNEAQ (reference sequence). In DNA form, the CDR3 reads TGTGCCAGCAGCTTAACGGGAGAAGACGAGCAGTACTTC. It is translated as CASSLTGEDEQYF.

Only a few counts were recorded for this clone. The rearrangement uses TRBV2 and TRBJ2-1; D remains unclear. The length of the CDR3 is 15 residues. The V gene's germline CDR1 is SNHLY and CDR2 FYNNEI. V shed 2 bases and J shed 4 bases, with 12 bases lying between them. The CDR3 DNA reads TGTGCCAGCAGTGAACTGGGTGGAGCTTACAATGAGCAGTTCTTC. The encoded protein is CASSELGGAYNEQFF. Drawing the rest from reference TRBV2 and TRBJ2-1, the complete variable domain is EPEVTQTPSHQVTQMGQEVILRCVPISNHLYFYWYRQILGQKVEFLVSFYNNEISEKSEIFDDQFSVERPDGSNFTLKIRSTKLEDSAMYFCASSELGGAYNEQFFGPGTRLTVL.

This clone appeared a single time. Other nucleotide sequences in the sample specify the same CDR3. The rearrangement joins TRBV3-1 (or the pseudogene TRBV3-2) to TRBJ1-5, with 10 bases matching TRBD1. The CDR3 consists of 15 residues. Trimming removed 4 bases from V and 2 bases from J; junction bases left unmatched: 2. CDR1 LGHDT and CDR2 YNNKEL come from the germline V gene (reference sequence). This CDR3 reads CASSPGTGGNQPQHF. CDR3 nucleotides: TGTGCCAGCAGCCCGGGGACAGGGGGCAATCAGCCCCAGCATTTT.

This chain joins TRBV18 and TRBJ2-3; 7 nucleotides agree with TRBD2. Germline CDR1 is KGHSH and CDR2 is LQKENI. The CDR3 consists of 14 residues. V shed 2 bases and J 6 bases; nucleotides not matched to a gene: 5. CDR3 bases: TGTGCCAGCTCACCAGCCATAGCGGGCGATACGCAGTATTTT. Translation gives CASSPAIAGDTQYF.

The chain links TRBV15 to TRBJ2-4; a possible D gene is TRBD2 (7 bases). The germline V gene encodes CDR1 LNHNV and CDR2 YYDKDF (reference sequence). CDR3 size: 17 residues. Trimming took off 3 bases at V and 0 bases at J, with 15 bases between the two ends. For the CDR3, the DNA is TGTGCCACCAGCAGGTCGATGGGGGGGCTAGCCAAAAACATTCAGTACTTC. As protein: CATSRSMGGLAKNIQYF. Using reference TRBV15 and TRBJ2-4 for the parts outside the CDR3, the full variable domain is DAMVIQNPRYQVTQFGKPVTLSCSQTLNHNVMYWYQQKSSQAPKLLFHYYDKDFNNEADTPDNFQSRRPNTSFCFLDIRSPGLGDTAMYLCATSRSMGGLAKNIQYFGAGTRLSVL.

This sequence joins TRBV4-3 and TRBJ2-1; 10 bases fit TRBD2. The CDR3 has 15 residues. CDR1 and CDR2 (germline): LGHNA, YSLEER. V shed 4 bases, J shed 7 bases, and the junction held 7 bases outside the gene matches. This CDR3 reads CASSLGLAELNEQFF. CDR3 nucleotides: TGCGCCAGCAGCCTCGGACTAGCGGAACTAAATGAGCAGTTCTTC.

J is TRBJ2-4 and V is TRBV11-2; TRBD2 might be the D (6 bases). CDR3 length: 15 amino acids. V was trimmed by 5 bases and J by 5 bases, leaving 16 bases between them. The germline V gene has CDR1 SGHAT and CDR2 FQNNGV. CDR3 protein: CASSPAAGMENIQYF. The CDR3 DNA reads as TGTGCCAGCAGCCCCGCGGCGGGGATGGAAAACATTCAGTACTTC. The whole variable domain, remainder taken from reference TRBV11-2 and TRBJ2-4, is EAGVAQSPRYKIIEKRQSVAFWCNPISGHATLYWYQQILGQGPKLLIQFQNNGVVDDSQLPKDRFSAERLKGVDSTLKIQPAKLEDSAVYLCASSPAAGMENIQYFGAGTRLSVL.

V and J are TRBV7-9 and TRBJ1-5; D possibly corresponds to TRBD1 (6 bases). V shed 1 base and J shed 9 bases, with 10 bases lying between them. Germline values: CDR1 SEHNR, CDR2 FQNEAQ (reference sequence). The CDR3 spans 13 residues. CDR3 nucleotides: TGTGCCAGCAGCTTAGAGGGGGTTTGGCCCCAGCATTTT. Protein: CASSLEGVWPQHF.

V gene TRBV5-1 combines with J gene TRBJ2-5; TRBD2 agrees at 12 bases. This CDR3 is built from 16 residues. Germline lookup yields CDR1 SGHRS and CDR2 YFSETQ. Trimming at V came to 3 bases and at J to 0 bases, leaving 3 bases not matched to a gene. The CDR3 region has the DNA TGCGCCAGCAGCTCTAGCGGGGGGGCGTACCAAGAGACCCAGTACTTC. Translated: CASSSSGGAYQETQYF.

CDR3 coding DNA: TGCAGCGCTGGACAGGGAAAGGATCAGCCCCAGCATTTT. It specifies CSAGQGKDQPQHF. The chain uses TRBV29-1 and TRBJ1-5, with TRBD1 matching over 8 bases. The V gene's germline CDR1 is SQVTM and CDR2 ANQGSEA. J lost 5 bases, V lost 7 bases, and 7 bases had no gene match. CDR3 size: 13 residues. Full variable domain (rest looked up from reference TRBV29-1 and TRBJ1-5): SAVISQKPSRDICQRGTSLTIQCQVDSQVTMMFWYRQQPGQSLTLIATANQGSEATYESGFVIDKFPISRPNLTFSTLTVSNMSPEDSSIYLCSAGQGKDQPQHFGDGTRLSIL.

Here the CDR3 reads CASSVQDRNSPLHF. CDR3 DNA sequence: TGTGCCAGCAGTGTCCAGGACAGGAATTCACCCCTCCACTTT. The chain joins TRBV2 to TRBJ1-6, with 7 bases aligning to TRBD1. Trimming took 4 bases from V and 7 from J; bases not matched to a gene: 4. Germline lookup yields CDR1 SNHLY and CDR2 FYNNEI. The CDR3 extends over 14 amino acids.

In this sample, this clone turned up a few times. This rearrangement joins TRBV19 to TRBJ2-2; no clear D. The CDR3 consists of 12 residues. Looked up from germline, CDR1 is LNHDA and CDR2 is SQIVND (reference sequence). The V gene lost 5 bases and the J gene lost 2 bases, with 3 bases spanning the gap. Written as DNA, the CDR3 is TGTGCCAGTAGTGTAAACACCGGGGAGCTGTTTTTT. It specifies CASSVNTGELFF.

This clone was picked up many times. The chain links TRBV6-4 to TRBJ1-5, with D perhaps TRBD1 (5 bases). This CDR3 comprises 12 residues. Germline V lookup: CDR1 MRHNA, CDR2 SNTAGT. V lost 8 bases, J lost 5 bases, and 10 bases lay in between. The CDR3 DNA is TGTGCCAGCCCAGGGAGGCATCAGCCCCAGCATTTT. Amino acids: CASPGRHQPQHF.

The chain has TRBV13 and TRBJ2-5, with a possible D match to TRBD1 (5 bases). This CDR3 spans 15 amino acids. Germline V CDR1 and CDR2: PRHDT, FYEKMQ (reference sequence). V lost 2 bases to trimming and J lost 4 bases, with 14 bases between them. In DNA form, the CDR3 reads TGTGCCAGCAGCTTATCGGCCAGGGTTGCAGAGACCCAGTACTTC. Residues: CASSLSARVAETQYF.

V usage is TRBV3-1 (or the pseudogene TRBV3-2) and J usage is TRBJ1-4; D ambiguous. CDR1 is LGHDT and CDR2 is YNNKEL in the germline V gene (reference sequence). This CDR3 contains 13 residues. Trimming took 3 bases from V and 8 from J, leaving 10 bases between them. The CDR3 DNA is TGTGCCAGCAGCCAGGAGAGCCGGGAAAAACTGTTTTTT. Its translation is CASSQESREKLFF.